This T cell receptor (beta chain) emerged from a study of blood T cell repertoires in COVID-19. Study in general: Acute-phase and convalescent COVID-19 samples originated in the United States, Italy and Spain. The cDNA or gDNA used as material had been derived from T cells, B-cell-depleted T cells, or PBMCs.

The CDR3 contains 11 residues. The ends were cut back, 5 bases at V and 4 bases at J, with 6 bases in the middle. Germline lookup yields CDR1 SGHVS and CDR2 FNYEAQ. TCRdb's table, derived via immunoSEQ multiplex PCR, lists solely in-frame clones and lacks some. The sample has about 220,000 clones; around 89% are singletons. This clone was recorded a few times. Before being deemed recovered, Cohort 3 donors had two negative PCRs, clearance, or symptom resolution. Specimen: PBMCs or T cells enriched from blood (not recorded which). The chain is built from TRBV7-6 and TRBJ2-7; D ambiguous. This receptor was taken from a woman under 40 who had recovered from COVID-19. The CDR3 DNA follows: TGTGCCAGCAGCGATCAGTACGAGCAGTACTTC. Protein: CASSDQYEQYF.